This section outlines one T cell receptor (beta chain) sequence together with its context. Its target is unknown. The source of the sample is a study of T-cell reconstitution after alpha-beta-depleted transplantation in children. Construction of the TCRbeta library involved unique molecular identifiers. TCRdb used MiXCR to reprocess the PCR reads, holding one entry per CDR3 protein. The sample lists some 200,000 distinct CDR3 sequences; approximately 8.4% were seen once. V was clipped by 5 bases and J by 2 bases, with 10 bases between them. The V gene's germline CDR1 is KGHSH and CDR2 LQKENI. The CDR3 sequence is 14 residues long. Study findings and constraints: T-cell counts and diversity were attributed mostly to newly produced T cells one year after transplant. The study reportedly traced alpha-beta T cells about two months after transplant to several hundred expanded graft clones. Day-60 TCRbeta diversity that was high in some patients was derived from surviving recipient T cells and thymic progenitors.

The sequences come from PBMCs, mostly from graft donor cells, collected 360 days after TCRalphabeta/CD19-depleted stem cell transplant. This sequence originates from a male patient aged 2-9 years who had a stem cell transplant for acute myeloid leukemia, so the T cells may come from the graft donor. This rearrangement joins TRBV18 to TRBJ1-3; D remains ambiguous. In DNA form, the CDR3 reads TGTGCCAGCTCATTCGGTGGAGCTGGAAACACCATATATTTT. As protein: CASSFGGAGNTIYF.